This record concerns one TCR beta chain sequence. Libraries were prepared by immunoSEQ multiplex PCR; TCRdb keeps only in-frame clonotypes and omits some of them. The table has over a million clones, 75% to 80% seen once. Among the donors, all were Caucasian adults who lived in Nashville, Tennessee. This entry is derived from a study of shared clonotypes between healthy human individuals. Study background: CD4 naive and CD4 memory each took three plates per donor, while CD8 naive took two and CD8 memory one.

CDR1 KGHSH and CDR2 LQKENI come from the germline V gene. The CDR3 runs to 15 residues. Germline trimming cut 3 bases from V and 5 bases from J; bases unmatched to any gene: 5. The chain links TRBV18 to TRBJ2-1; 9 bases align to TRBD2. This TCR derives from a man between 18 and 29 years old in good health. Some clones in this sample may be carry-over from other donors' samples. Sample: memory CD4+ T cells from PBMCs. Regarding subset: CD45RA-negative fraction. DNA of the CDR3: TGTGCCAGCTCACCCGGGGTAGCGGGGGACAATGAGCAGTTCTTC. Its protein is CASSPGVAGDNEQFF.